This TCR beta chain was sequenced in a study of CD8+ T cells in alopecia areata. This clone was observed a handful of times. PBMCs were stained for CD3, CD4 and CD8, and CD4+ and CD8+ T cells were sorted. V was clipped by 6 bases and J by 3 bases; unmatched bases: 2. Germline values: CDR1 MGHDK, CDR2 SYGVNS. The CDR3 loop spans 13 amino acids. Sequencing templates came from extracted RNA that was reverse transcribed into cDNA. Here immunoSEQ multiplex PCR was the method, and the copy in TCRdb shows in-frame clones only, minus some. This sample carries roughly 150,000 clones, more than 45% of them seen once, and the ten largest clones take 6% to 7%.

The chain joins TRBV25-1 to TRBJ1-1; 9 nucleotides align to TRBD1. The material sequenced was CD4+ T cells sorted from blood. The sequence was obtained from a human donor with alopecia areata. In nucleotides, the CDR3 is TGTGCCAGCAGGAGACAGGGGGACACTGAAGCTTTCTTT. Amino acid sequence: CASRRQGDTEAFF.